This TCR beta chain was observed in a study of T cell repertoires in cytomegalovirus infection. Study-level results: HLA-C-restricted, CMV-specific TCR beta clonotypes were dominant ex vivo.

Germline lookup yields CDR1 MNHEY and CDR2 SMNVEV (reference sequence). V dropped 7 bases and J dropped 4 bases, with 17 bases sitting between them. The CDR3 runs to 15 residues. This clonotype was seen a single time. Its antigen is not identified. One entry per CDR3 protein results from TCRdb running MiXCR on the reads. The repertoire holds 230,000 or so distinct CDR3 sequences, with 15% to 20% as singletons. The sample consisted of CD8+ T cells from PBMCs. This TCR came from a human donor in good health (CMV status not recorded). Some clones in this sample may be carry-over from other donors' samples. The gene calls are TRBV27 and TRBJ2-1; D possibly corresponds to TRBD2 (7 bases). In nucleotides, the CDR3 is TGTGCCAGCACCCCTGGGGGGGGCACTTACAATGAGCAGTTCTTC. Protein: CASTPGGGTYNEQFF.